Sequencing of this TCR beta chain was carried out in a study of human T cells and chemical hapten exposure. Findings and limits, study-wide: Patch test score was positively correlated with the counts of TCRs that had expanded at PT1. Counts of TCRs above 1 in 1000 frequency stayed unchanged with DPC sensitization.

At least ten counts were recorded for this clonotype. The antigen is undetermined. Indicated time point: patch test 1, 2 weeks after DPC sensitization. Treatment of the sample: therapeutic diphenylcyclopropenone sensitization with weekly scalp DPC. Sample donors consisted of patients with alopecia, aged 18 to 70 years, who were suitable for DPC. Study processing details: Sampled TCR counts reached a median of roughly 90,000 per sample, with values ranging from roughly 20,000 to 700,000. TCRdb fed the RACE reads into MiXCR, producing one record per CDR3 protein. The authors' filters were not applied to this entry. The sample lists around 380,000 distinct CDR3 sequences; approximately 4.4% were seen once. Germline V gene data show CDR1 as MDHEN and CDR2 as SYDVKM. The ends were cut back, 4 bases at V and 0 bases at J, with 18 bases in the middle. This CDR3 is built from 17 residues.

The chain uses TRBV28 and TRBJ1-1; the D is unclear. The material was whole blood, obtained in connection with sensitization to the hapten diphenylcyclopropenone (DPC). The TCR comes from a woman between 45 and 65 years old with alopecia areata. Some clones in this sample may be carry-over from other donors' samples. The CDR3 DNA follows: TGTGCCAGCAGTTCCATGGCGGCAGGAGGAATGAACACTGAAGCTTTCTTT. Residues: CASSSMAAGGMNTEAFF.